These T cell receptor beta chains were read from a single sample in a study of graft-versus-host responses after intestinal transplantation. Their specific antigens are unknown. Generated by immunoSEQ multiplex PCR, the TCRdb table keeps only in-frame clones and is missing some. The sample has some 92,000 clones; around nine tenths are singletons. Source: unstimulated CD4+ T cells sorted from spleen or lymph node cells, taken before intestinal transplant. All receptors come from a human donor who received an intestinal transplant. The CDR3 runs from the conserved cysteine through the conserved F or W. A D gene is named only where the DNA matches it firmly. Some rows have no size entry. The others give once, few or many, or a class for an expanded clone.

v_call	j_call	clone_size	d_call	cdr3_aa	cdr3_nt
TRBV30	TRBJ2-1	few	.	CAWSRGGGGVYNEQFF	TGTGCCTGGAGCAGGGGAGGGGGAGGGGTCTACAATGAGCAGTTCTTC
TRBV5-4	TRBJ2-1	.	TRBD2	CASSFSGRGDYEQFF	TGTGCCAGCAGCTTTAGCGGGAGGGGTGATTATGAGCAGTTCTTC
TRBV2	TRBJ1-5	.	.	CASRTTDISNQPQHF	TGTGCCAGCAGGACCACAGACATTAGCAATCAGCCCCAGCATTTT
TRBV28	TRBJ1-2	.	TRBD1	CASTRTGGYYGYTF	TGTGCCAGCACCCGGACAGGGGGCTACTATGGCTACACCTTC
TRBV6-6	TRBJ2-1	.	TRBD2	CASSKGLAGGLNEQFF	TGTGCCAGCAGTAAAGGACTAGCGGGAGGACTAAATGAGCAGTTCTTC
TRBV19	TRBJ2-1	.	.	CASRRLLGDNEQFF	TGTGCCAGTAGGCGCCTACTTGGGGACAATGAGCAGTTCTTC
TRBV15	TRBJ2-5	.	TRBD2	CATSRQTSGSETQYF	TGTGCCACCAGCAGGCAGACTAGCGGGAGTGAGACCCAGTACTTC
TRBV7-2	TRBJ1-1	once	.	CASTSQVLDTEAFF	TGTGCCAGCACCTCCCAGGTTTTGGACACTGAAGCTTTCTTT
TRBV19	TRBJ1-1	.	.	CASSPPGGRSTEAFF	TGTGCCAGTAGTCCCCCCGGGGGGCGAAGCACTGAAGCTTTCTTT
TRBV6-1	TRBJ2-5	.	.	CASSEAMLQYF	TGTGCCAGCAGTGAAGCCATGCTCCAGTACTTC
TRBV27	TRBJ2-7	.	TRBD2	CASYPGLAGVYEQYF	TGTGCCAGCTACCCGGGACTAGCGGGAGTGTACGAGCAGTACTTC
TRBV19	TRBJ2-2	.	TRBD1	CASSIIGRDRVVKLGELFF	TGTGCCAGTAGTATAATAGGCCGGGACAGGGTCGTAAAGTTAGGGGAGCTGTTTTTT
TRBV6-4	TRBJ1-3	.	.	CASSDECSGNTIYF	TGTGCCAGCAGTGACGAGTGCTCTGGAAACACCATATATTTT
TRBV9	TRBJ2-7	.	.	CASSVGWSSYEQYF	TGTGCCAGCAGCGTAGGGTGGAGCTCCTACGAGCAGTACTTC
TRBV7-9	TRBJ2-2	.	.	CASSLARERELFF	TGTGCCAGCAGCTTAGCGAGGGAGCGGGAGCTGTTTTTT
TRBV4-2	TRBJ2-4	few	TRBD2	CASSLQTSGNTKNIQYF	TGTGCCAGCAGCCTACAGACTAGCGGGAATACCAAAAACATTCAGTACTTC
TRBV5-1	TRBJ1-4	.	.	CASSLDVGSTNEKLFF	TGCGCCAGCAGCTTGGATGTGGGCAGTACTAATGAAAAACTGTTTTTT
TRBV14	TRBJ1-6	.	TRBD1	CASSQNPETGRTPLHF	TGTGCCAGCAGCCAAAATCCCGAGACAGGGCGGACACCCCTCCACTTT
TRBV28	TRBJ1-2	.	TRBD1	CASNLQGMAANYGYTF	TGTGCCAGCAACCTACAGGGGATGGCGGCTAACTATGGCTACACCTTC
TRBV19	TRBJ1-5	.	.	CASSDIYSNQPQHF	TGTGCCAGTTCGGACATCTATAGCAATCAGCCCCAGCATTTT
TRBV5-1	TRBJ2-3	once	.	CASSFALDTQYF	TGCGCCAGCAGCTTTGCGTTAGATACGCAGTATTTT
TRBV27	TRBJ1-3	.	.	CASSSIYSGNTIYF	TGTGCCAGCAGTTCAATATACTCTGGAAACACCATATATTTT
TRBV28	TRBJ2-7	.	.	CASSLWAGSSYEQYF	TGTGCCAGCAGTTTATGGGCAGGTAGCTCCTACGAGCAGTACTTC
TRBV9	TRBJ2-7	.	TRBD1	CASSVGDRRTGDVGEQYF	TGTGCCAGCAGCGTAGGGGATCGGAGGACAGGGGATGTGGGCGAGCAGTACTTC
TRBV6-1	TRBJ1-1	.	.	CASSGAGLVTEAFF	TGTGCCAGCAGTGGAGCAGGGCTGGTCACTGAAGCTTTCTTT
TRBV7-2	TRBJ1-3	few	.	CASSPQAGLANTIYF	TGTGCCAGCAGCCCCCAGGCAGGTTTAGCCAACACCATATATTTT
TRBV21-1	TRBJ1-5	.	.	CASSKSLGSSNQPQHF	TGTGCCAGCAGCAAATCCCTTGGCAGCTCTAATCAGCCCCAGCATTTT
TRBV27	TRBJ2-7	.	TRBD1	CASSPDRIYEQYF	TGTGCCAGCAGTCCGGACAGGATCTACGAGCAGTACTTC
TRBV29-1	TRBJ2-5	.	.	CSVYRVQETQYF	TGCAGCGTTTACAGGGTACAAGAGACCCAGTACTTC
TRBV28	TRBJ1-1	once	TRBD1	CASSPWTGGNTEAFF	TGTGCCAGCAGTCCGTGGACAGGGGGGAACACTGAAGCTTTCTTT
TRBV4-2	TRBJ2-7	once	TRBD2	CASSQTYNLAGGTYEQYF	TGTGCCAGCAGCCAAACATACAATCTAGCGGGAGGAACCTACGAGCAGTACTTC
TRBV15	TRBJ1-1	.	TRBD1	CATSSRNQGGTEAFF	TGTGCCACCAGCAGCAGAAACCAGGGGGGCACTGAAGCTTTCTTT
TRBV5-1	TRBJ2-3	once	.	CASSVGGTDTQYF	TGCGCCAGCAGCGTAGGGGGCACAGATACGCAGTATTTT
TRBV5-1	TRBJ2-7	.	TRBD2	CASSSGTGTSGRTSYEQYF	TGCGCCAGCAGCTCCGGTACCGGGACTAGCGGCCGCACCTCCTACGAGCAGTACTTC
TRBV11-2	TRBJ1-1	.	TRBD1	CASSLDAGGEEITEAFF	TGTGCCAGCAGCTTAGACGCAGGGGGCGAAGAAATAACTGAAGCTTTCTTT
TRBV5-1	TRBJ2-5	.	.	CASSFSRSQETQYF	TGCGCCAGCAGCTTCTCCAGGTCTCAAGAGACCCAGTACTTC
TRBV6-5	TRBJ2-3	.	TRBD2	CASSPTSGRVNTQYF	TGTGCCAGCAGTCCCACTAGCGGGAGGGTGAATACGCAGTATTTT
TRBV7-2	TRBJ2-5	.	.	CASSQSGVLETQYF	TGTGCCAGCAGCCAGTCGGGTGTATTGGAGACCCAGTACTTC
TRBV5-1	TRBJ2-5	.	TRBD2	CASSLLSGTYQETQYF	TGCGCCAGCAGCTTGTTGAGCGGGACGTACCAAGAGACCCAGTACTTC
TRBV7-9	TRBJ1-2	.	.	CASSLGGPYVYGYTF	TGTGCCAGCAGCTTAGGGGGACCATACGTCTATGGCTACACCTTC
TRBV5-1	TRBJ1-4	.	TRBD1	CASSSGQGSEKLFF	TGCGCCAGCAGCTCGGGACAGGGCTCCGAAAAACTGTTTTTT
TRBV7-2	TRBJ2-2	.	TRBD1	CASSLGGGWAGELFF	TGTGCCAGCAGCTTAGGAGGGGGCTGGGCCGGGGAGCTGTTTTTT
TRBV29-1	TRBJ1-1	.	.	CSVDPNTEAFF	TGCAGCGTTGATCCGAACACTGAAGCTTTCTTT
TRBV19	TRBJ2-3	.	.	CASAGTPSTDTQYF	TGTGCCAGTGCCGGGACTCCTAGCACAGATACGCAGTATTTT
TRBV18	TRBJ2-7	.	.	CASSPYPAVPPYEQYF	TGTGCCAGCTCACCTTACCCAGCCGTACCCCCCTACGAGCAGTACTTC
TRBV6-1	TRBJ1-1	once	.	CASRPDVSTEAFF	TGTGCCAGCAGGCCCGACGTTAGCACTGAAGCTTTCTTT
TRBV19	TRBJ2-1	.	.	CASKGGSFYNEQFF	TGTGCCAGTAAGGGGGGGAGTTTTTACAATGAGCAGTTCTTC
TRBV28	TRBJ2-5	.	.	CASSFPERRETQYF	TGTGCCAGCAGTTTCCCGGAAAGAAGGGAGACCCAGTACTTC
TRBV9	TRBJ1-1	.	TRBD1	CASSAQGANTEAFF	TGTGCCAGCAGCGCTCAGGGGGCGAACACTGAAGCTTTCTTT
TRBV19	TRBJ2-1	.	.	CASSPPSSRSEQFF	TGTGCCAGTAGTCCCCCGAGTAGTCGGTCGGAGCAGTTCTTC
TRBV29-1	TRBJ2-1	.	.	CSVGGSSYNEQFF	TGCAGCGTTGGTGGGAGCTCCTACAATGAGCAGTTCTTC
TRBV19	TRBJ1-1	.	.	CASSMSIGVPEAFF	TGTGCCAGTAGTATGTCGATAGGGGTCCCTGAAGCTTTCTTT
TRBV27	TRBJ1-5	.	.	CASSLGGKSWQPQHF	TGTGCCAGCAGTTTAGGAGGGAAAAGTTGGCAGCCCCAGCATTTT
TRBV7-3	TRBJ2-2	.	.	CASSLWVPTNTGELFF	TGTGCCAGCAGCTTATGGGTACCTACGAACACCGGGGAGCTGTTTTTT
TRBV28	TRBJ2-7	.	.	CASCQAYEQYF	TGTGCCAGCTGCCAGGCCTACGAGCAGTACTTC